This note documents a single T cell receptor (beta chain) sequence. Recruits, aged roughly 18 to 100 years, lived in about two dozen US areas. Symptom resolution, clearance, or two negative PCRs marked donors in Cohort 3 as recovered. The data originate from a study of blood T cell repertoires in COVID-19. In the study overall: Researchers got acute and convalescent COVID-19 samples from the United States, Italy and Spain. Nucleic acid was either cDNA or gDNA, and it came from T cells, B-cell-depleted T cells, or PBMCs.

The data were produced by immunoSEQ multiplex PCR, yet TCRdb's version contains in-frame clones alone and is incomplete. The repertoire includes about 46,000 clones, approximately 90% of them detected once, and 3.1% sits in the top ten. This CDR3 spans 13 amino acids. Trimming left V 1 base short and J 4 bases short, with 7 bases between. Germline CDR1 SEHNR, CDR2 FQNEAQ (reference sequence). The chain employs TRBV7-9 and TRBJ1-1, with a tentative D call TRBD1 (6 bases). The receptor was derived from a woman aged 50 to 60 who had recovered from COVID-19. Sequenced input: PBMCs or T cells enriched from blood (not recorded which). CDR3 bases: TGTGCCAGCAGCTTAGGGACAGTCACTGAAGCTTTCTTT. Its protein is CASSLGTVTEAFF.